This T cell receptor (beta chain) derives from a study of response to subunit inactivated influenza vaccine. The study, taken as a whole, reports: Each seasonal influenza vaccination, the authors suggested, recruits few new T cells.

TCRdb redid the calling of the RT-PCR reads with MiXCR, one entry per CDR3 protein. Of about 650,000 distinct CDR3 sequences listed, around 15% are singletons. The CDR3 consists of 14 residues. The V gene's germline CDR1 is MDHEN and CDR2 SYDVKM. Trimming took 2 bases from V and 3 from J, leaving 8 bases between them. Remarks on this clonotype: The target antigen is unknown.

The clonotype originates from a man aged 50 or older who received an inactivated influenza vaccine. Sequencing was performed on PBMCs from blood, taken roughly 2 weeks before vaccination. The chain joins TRBV28 to TRBJ1-5, with a weak D call TRBD1 (5 bases). The CDR3 spells CASSLGGLNQPQHF. CDR3 coding DNA: TGTGCCAGCAGTTTAGGGGGTCTCAATCAGCCCCAGCATTTT.